The 7 T cell receptor beta chains reported below all come from one sample, sequenced in a study of T cell changes during pregnancy in multiple sclerosis. Libraries were prepared by immunoSEQ multiplex PCR; TCRdb keeps only in-frame clonotypes and omits some of them. The table lists 75,000 to 85,000 clones, 93% of them singletons. The input for sequencing was peripheral blood, taken in the second trimester of pregnancy. All receptors derive from a female donor with multiple sclerosis, enrolled in a pregnancy study.

This chain uses TRBV11-2 with TRBJ2-3; D gene uncertain. CDR3 size: 14 residues. Germline CDR1 reads SGHAT; CDR2 reads FQNNGV. The V end was cut by 5 bases, the J end by 2 bases, with 11 bases between. The CDR3 spells CASSPPSITDTQYF. The DNA of the CDR3 is TGTGCCAGCAGCCCTCCGTCTATCACAGATACGCAGTATTTT.

The chain joins TRBV4-2 to TRBJ2-1, with TRBD2 matching over 7 bases. Germline V gene lookup returns CDR1 LGHNA and CDR2 YNFKEQ. The CDR3 totals 17 residues. With 4 bases clipped from V and 0 bases from J, the junction kept 9 bases outside the gene matches. The CDR3: CASSPKTSQASYNEQFF. CDR3 nucleotides: TGTGCCAGCAGCCCCAAGACTAGCCAGGCCTCCTACAATGAGCAGTTCTTC.

This chain connects TRBV19 to TRBJ1-4; D might be TRBD1 (5 bases). V was trimmed by 6 bases and J by 2 bases, leaving 10 bases between them. In germline, CDR1 is LNHDA, CDR2 SQIVND (reference sequence). The CDR3 covers 14 residues. Here the CDR3 reads CASRRTSTNEKLFF. The DNA of the CDR3 is TGTGCCAGTAGACGGACATCCACTAATGAAAAACTGTTTTTT.

As concerns this clone: Germline is not matched at one junction end, which may reflect a read error. The chain has TRBV7-2 and TRBJ2-3; D remains unclear. The CDR3 sequence is 11 residues long. Per the germline V gene, CDR1 is SGHTA and CDR2 is FQGNSA. CDR3 residues: CASSLTETRNF. CDR3 DNA sequence: TGTGCCAGCAGCTTGACGGAAACGAGGAATTTT. Variable domain in full (rest from reference TRBV7-2 and TRBJ2-3): GAGVSQSPSNKVTEKGKDVELRCDPISGHTALYWYRQSLGQGLEFLIYFQGNSAPDKSGLPSDRFSAERTGGSVSTLTIQRTQQEDSAVYLCASSLTETRNFGPGTRLTVL.

The CDR3 protein is CASSLAGVDEAFF. DNA of the CDR3: TGTGCCAGCAGTTTAGCAGGGGTCGATGAAGCTTTCTTT. The chain combines TRBV28 with TRBJ1-1, with D perhaps TRBD1 (6 bases). The germline gives CDR1 MDHEN, CDR2 SYDVKM. This CDR3 contains 13 residues. V was trimmed by 2 bases and J by 7 bases, leaving 11 bases between them.

The chain carries TRBV30 and TRBJ2-7, with 8 bases lining up with TRBD1. Germline trimming cut 3 bases from V and 6 bases from J; bases unmatched to any gene: 4. This CDR3 comprises 12 residues. The germline CDR1 and CDR2 sequences are GTSNPN and SVGIG (reference sequence). CDR3 DNA: TGTGCCTGGAGAAACACAGGGGGCGAGCAGTACTTC. Translation: CAWRNTGGEQYF.

V gene TRBV5-4 combines with J gene TRBJ1-1, with 7 bases aligning to TRBD1. The CDR3 consists of 15 residues. From germline, CDR1 is SGHNT and CDR2 YYREEE (reference sequence). V dropped 4 bases and J dropped 3; count of bases not matched to a gene: 9. CDR3 in amino acids: CASSIWTGFDTEAFF. CDR3 nucleotides: TGTGCCAGCAGCATCTGGACAGGTTTCGACACTGAAGCTTTCTTT.